This T cell receptor (beta chain) was sequenced in a study of CD4 T cells in relation to SARS-CoV-2 and coronaviruses. The study's findings and limits: Crossreactivity was assessed only for spike protein, not other viral proteins.

In the case of this clone: What it binds is not known.

For approximately 10 days, around 10^5 sorted CD4+ cells grew with T cell-depleted PBMCs and CEF. Sequencing used immunoSEQ multiplex PCR; TCRdb keeps in-frame clones, though not all of them. This table has about 35,000 clones, around three quarters appearing once. The TCR sequence derives from an adult with COVID-19. Specimen: memory CD4+ T cells from PBMCs, cultured in vitro.

The CDR3 DNA follows: TGCGCCAGCAGTCAATCGGGTGTCGCCGCAGTCAGCGGAACCTACGAGCAGTACTTC. Translated, it gives CASSQSGVAAVSGTYEQYF. This rearrangement joins TRBV23-1 to TRBJ2-7; D is possibly TRBD2 (5 bases). TRBV23-1 is an ORF for which the function is uncertain. The V gene lost 0 bases and the J gene lost 2 bases, with 23 bases spanning the gap. This CDR3 region has 19 residues.